The present T cell receptor beta chain was sequenced within a study of shared clonotypes between healthy human individuals. General study results and limits: Generation of non-shared clonotypes was less probable than generation of clonotypes shared by all four donors. The sharing of about 5% of naive CD4 clonotypes was seen across a few donors.

Genomic DNA belonging to each subset was distributed in equal measure over several immunoSEQ plates. Per sorted-subset replicate PCR, input was 200 to 250 ng DNA, representing around 30,000 T cell genomes. TCRdb's table, derived via immunoSEQ multiplex PCR, lists solely in-frame clones and lacks some. This sample yields approximately 1.5 million clones, of which 95% to 99% are seen a single time; roughly 0.4% belongs to the top ten. Germline V lookup: CDR1 MNHNS, CDR2 SASEGT. The CDR3 length is 14 residues. Between the trimmed V and J ends, which lost 5 bases and 1 base, there was a span of 9 bases. This clone was picked up one time. Antigen unknown.

The sample was naive CD4+ T cells sorted from blood. Subset meaning: CD45RA+ positively selected. This chain joins TRBV6-1 and TRBJ1-5; possibly TRBD1 for D (5 bases). The receptor's source is a man aged 30 to 45 in good health. The CDR3 is CASSWDLSNQPQHF. The CDR3 DNA sequence: TGTGCCAGCAGTTGGGACCTCAGCAATCAGCCCCAGCATTTT.